The 2 T cell receptor beta chains listed next were all sequenced from one sample in a study of cytomegalovirus exposure and HLA in healthy donors. The PCR contained 60 Vbeta and 13 Jbeta primers. Produced via immunoSEQ multiplex PCR; TCRdb's table is partial and in-frame only. The table has roughly 150,000 clones, around 84% seen once. Source material: PBMCs. These receptors were collected from a woman aged 18-29 years in good health and CMV-seronegative.

V is TRBV11-3 and J is TRBJ2-7; TRBD2 is a possible D gene (6 bases). The V and J ends lost 5 bases and 0 bases respectively, with 14 bases between them. CDR1 SGHNT and CDR2 YENEEA come from the germline V gene. The length of the CDR3 is 15 residues. The CDR3 DNA is TGTGCCAGCAGCCCATCGAGCGGGCTCTCCTACGAGCAGTACTTC. As protein: CASSPSSGLSYEQYF.

V is TRBV5-4 and J is TRBJ2-5, with TRBD2 matching 7 bases. V was pared by 3 bases and J by 4 bases, with 9 bases of the junction left unmatched. The CDR3 has 15 residues. In germline, CDR1 is SGHNT, CDR2 YYREEE (reference sequence). In DNA, the CDR3 is TGTGCCAGCAGCTCCCACGGGGGGATAGGAGAGACCCAGTACTTC. Translated: CASSSHGGIGETQYF.